This paragraph covers one TCR beta chain sequence. Sequencing libraries for TCR beta were prepared with iRepertoire HTBI primers and Arm-PCR of CDR3 regions. TCRdb processed the multiplex PCR reads anew with MiXCR; each CDR3 protein has one entry. This table has roughly 220,000 distinct CDR3 sequences, roughly 18% appearing once. Germline assignment: CDR1 ENHRY and CDR2 SYGVKD. The length of the CDR3 is 15 residues. Trimming cost V 3 bases and J 5 bases; bases outside gene matches: 9. Documented time point: newly diagnosed GD, antithyroid drugs for less than 3 months. PBMC-extracted RNA yielded the TCR library. This sample stems from a study of regulatory T cells in long-lasting Graves disease.

The source was peripheral blood mononuclear cells (PBMCs), collected at new diagnosis, from a patient treated with antithyroid drugs. This chain links TRBV10-3 with TRBJ2-5, with 7 bases lining up with TRBD2. This TCR came from a female donor with Graves disease. For the CDR3, the DNA is TGTGCCATCAGTGAACAAACGGGAGGTTCTGAGACCCAGTACTTC. Translating gives CAISEQTGGSETQYF.